Many counts were recorded for the clone carrying this T cell receptor (beta chain). Its antigen is still unknown. Molecular barcoding with unique molecular identifiers was used for the TCRbeta library. In TCRdb, the PCR reads were re-called with MiXCR into one record per CDR3 protein. The sample shows more than 400,000 distinct CDR3 sequences, around two fifths of them seen only once. This CDR3 is built from 15 residues. Between the trimmed V and J ends, which lost 1 base and 0 bases, there was a span of 8 bases. This specimen belongs to a study of T-cell reconstitution after alpha-beta-depleted transplantation in children. Study-level results: Where alpha-beta T cells came from about two months after transplant was reportedly several hundred expanded graft clones.

This chain uses TRBV12-3 or TRBV12-4 with TRBJ2-3; possible D gene TRBD2, 6 bases. The sequences come from PBMCs, collected before TCRalphabeta/CD19-depleted stem cell transplant. The source of this sequence is a girl aged 2-10 years with aplastic anemia, due to receive a stem cell transplant. The CDR3 reads CASSLGGTSTDTQYF. In nucleotides, the CDR3 is TGTGCCAGCAGTTTAGGAGGGACTAGCACAGATACGCAGTATTTT.